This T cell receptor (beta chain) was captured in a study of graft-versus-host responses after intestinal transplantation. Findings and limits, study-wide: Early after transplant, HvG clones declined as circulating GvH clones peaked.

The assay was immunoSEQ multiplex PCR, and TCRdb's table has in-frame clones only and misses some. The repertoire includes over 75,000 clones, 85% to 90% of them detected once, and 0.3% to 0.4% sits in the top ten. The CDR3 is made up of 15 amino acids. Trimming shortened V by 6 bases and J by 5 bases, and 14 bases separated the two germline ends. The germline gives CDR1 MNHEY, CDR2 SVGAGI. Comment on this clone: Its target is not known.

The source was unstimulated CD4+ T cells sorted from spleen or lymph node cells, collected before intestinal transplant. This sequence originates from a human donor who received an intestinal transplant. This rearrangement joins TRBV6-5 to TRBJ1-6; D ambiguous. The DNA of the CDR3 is TGTGCCAGCAGGCGGGCGTCTCTAAATAATTCACCCCTCCACTTT. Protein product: CASRRASLNNSPLHF.